This T cell receptor (beta chain) was documented in a study of response to subunit inactivated influenza vaccine. Broader study findings: The authors proposed limited new T cell recruitment per seasonal influenza vaccination.

Concerning this clonotype itself: The antigen remains unidentified.

TCRdb independently ran MiXCR on the RT-PCR reads; one entry per CDR3 protein. The sample carries 500,000 or so distinct CDR3 sequences, 16% recorded once. This material consisted of CD4+ T cells sorted from PBMCs, taken approximately 25 months after vaccination. This receptor was obtained from a man aged 50 to 69 who received an inactivated influenza vaccine.

CDR3 amino acids: CASSTTRQPQYF. CDR3 in DNA: TGTGCCAGCAGTACCACTCGTCAACCTCAGTACTTC. V usage is TRBV12-3 or TRBV12-4 and J usage is TRBJ2-4; D remains ambiguous. V dropped 5 bases and J dropped 12 bases, with 14 bases sitting between them. The CDR3 runs to 12 residues.